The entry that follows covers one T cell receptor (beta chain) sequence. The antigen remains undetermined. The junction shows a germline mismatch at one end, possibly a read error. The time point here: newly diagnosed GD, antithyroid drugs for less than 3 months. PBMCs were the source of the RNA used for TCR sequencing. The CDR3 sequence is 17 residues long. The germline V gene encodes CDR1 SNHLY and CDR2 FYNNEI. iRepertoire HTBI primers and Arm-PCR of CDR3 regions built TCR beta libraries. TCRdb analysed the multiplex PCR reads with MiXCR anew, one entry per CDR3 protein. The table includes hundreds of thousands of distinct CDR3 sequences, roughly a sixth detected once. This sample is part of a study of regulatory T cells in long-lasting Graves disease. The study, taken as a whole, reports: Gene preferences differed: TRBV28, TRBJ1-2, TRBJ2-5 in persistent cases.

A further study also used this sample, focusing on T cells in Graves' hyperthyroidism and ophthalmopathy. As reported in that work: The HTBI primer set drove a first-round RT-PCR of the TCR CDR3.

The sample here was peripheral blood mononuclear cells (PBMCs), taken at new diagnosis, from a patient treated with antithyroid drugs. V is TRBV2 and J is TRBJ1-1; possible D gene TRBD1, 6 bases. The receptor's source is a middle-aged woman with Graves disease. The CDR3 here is CAISDARRRGVNTEAFF. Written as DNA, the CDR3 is TGTGCCATCAGTGACGCCCGGAGGAGGGGGGTGAACACTGAAGCTTTCTTT.